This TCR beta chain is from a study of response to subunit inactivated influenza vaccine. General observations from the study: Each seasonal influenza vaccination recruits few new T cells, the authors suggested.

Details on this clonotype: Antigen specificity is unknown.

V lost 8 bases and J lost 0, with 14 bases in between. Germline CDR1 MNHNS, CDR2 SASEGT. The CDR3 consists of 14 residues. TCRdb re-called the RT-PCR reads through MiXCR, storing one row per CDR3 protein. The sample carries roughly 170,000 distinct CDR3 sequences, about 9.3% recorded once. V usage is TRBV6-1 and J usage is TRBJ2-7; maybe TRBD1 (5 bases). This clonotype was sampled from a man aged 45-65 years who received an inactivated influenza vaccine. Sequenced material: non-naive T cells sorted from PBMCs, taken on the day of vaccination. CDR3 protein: CASGGQGFSYEQYF. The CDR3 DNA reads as TGTGCCAGCGGCGGCCAGGGTTTCTCCTACGAGCAGTACTTC.